The 21 T cell receptor beta chains below were found in one sample sequenced in a study of regulatory T cells in long-lasting Graves disease. Time point specified: newly diagnosed GD, antithyroid drugs for less than 3 months. PBMC-derived RNA was used for the TCR library. Building the TCR beta libraries relied on iRepertoire HTBI primers, and CDR3 regions underwent Arm-PCR. TCRdb re-called the multiplex PCR reads with MiXCR, one entry per CDR3 protein. Of 400,000 to 550,000 distinct CDR3 sequences in the sample, 16% are singletons; the top ten hold 20% to 25%. This sample was also put to use in a study of T cells in Graves' hyperthyroidism and ophthalmopathy.

The specimen was peripheral blood mononuclear cells (PBMCs), collected at new diagnosis, from a patient treated with antithyroid drugs. Every receptor here comes from a woman aged 18-29 years with Graves disease.

This clonotype was seen many times. The V and J genes are TRBV6-5 and TRBJ2-3, with TRBD2 matching over 12 bases. V shed 1 base, J shed 8 bases, and the junction held 10 bases outside the gene matches. This CDR3 has 17 residues. Germline-derived CDR1 and CDR2 are MNHEY and SVGAGI. The CDR3 DNA reads TGTGCCAGCAGTTACTACCGACTAGCGGGAGAATTGGGTACGCAGTATTTT. This codes for CASSYYRLAGELGTQYF.

This clonotype was counted ten times or more. This chain connects TRBV28 to TRBJ2-5; D might be TRBD1 or TRBD2, each matching 6 bases. Between the trimmed V and J ends, which lost 6 bases and 9 bases, there was a span of 23 bases. The CDR3 is 15 residues long. Germline CDR1 MDHEN, CDR2 SYDVKM. The CDR3 DNA follows: TGTGCCAGCAGCTCGACGGGGGCAGGATCCGTGGCCCAGTACTTC. Protein sequence: CASSSTGAGSVAQYF.

The table lists this clonotype with many counts. The chain uses TRBV2 and TRBJ2-1; 8 bases align to TRBD2. CDR3 size: 16 residues. From germline, CDR1 is SNHLY and CDR2 FYNNEI. Trimming removed 8 bases from V and 7 bases from J; junction bases left unmatched: 16. CDR3 sequence reads: CASRSAPGGYGNEQFF. The DNA for the CDR3 is TGTGCCAGCCGCTCGGCGCCGGGAGGGTATGGGAATGAGCAGTTCTTC.

This clonotype came up a few times. The V call is TRBV20-1, the J call TRBJ2-7; D gene ambiguous. V lost 0 bases and J 6 bases, leaving 12 bases between the germline ends. CDR1 and CDR2 (germline): DFQATT, SNEGSKA (reference sequence). There are 13 residues in the CDR3. CDR3 DNA sequence: TGCAGTGCTAGAGATGGAACCGTTGGCGAGCAGTACTTC. It codes for CSARDGTVGEQYF.

The genes are TRBV20-1 and TRBJ2-1; 11 bases are shared with TRBD2. CDR1 DFQATT and CDR2 SNEGSKA come from the germline V gene (reference sequence). V lost 4 bases, J lost 9 bases, and 5 bases stayed unmatched. CDR3 size: 13 residues. Here the CDR3 DNA reads TGCAGTGCTATTAGCGGGAGGGTCACTGAGCAGTTCTTC. Its translation is CSAISGRVTEQFF.

This clonotype appeared many times. The chain has TRBV7-3 and TRBJ2-7; D is undetermined. This CDR3 has 14 residues. Trimming pared 2 bases from V and 2 bases from J, leaving 10 bases between. Germline V CDR1 and CDR2: SGHTA, FQGTGA. CDR3: CASSLGPQTYEQYF. CDR3 DNA: TGTGCCAGCAGCTTAGGTCCCCAGACCTACGAGCAGTACTTC.

The J gene is TRBJ2-5, the V gene TRBV19; D gene unclear. Germline assignment: CDR1 LNHDA and CDR2 SQIVND (reference sequence). This CDR3 is 16 amino acids long. The V and J ends lost 4 bases and 1 base respectively, with 16 bases between them. CDR3 sequence reads: CASSKSMGTVQETQYF. As DNA, the CDR3 is TGTGCCAGTAGTAAATCGATGGGAACGGTCCAAGAGACCCAGTACTTC. Complete variable domain (other parts from reference TRBV19 and TRBJ2-5): DGGITQSPKYLFRKEGQNVTLSCEQNLNHDAMYWYRQDPGQGLRLIYYSQIVNDFQKGDIAEGYSVSREKKESFPLTVTSAQKNPTAFYLCASSKSMGTVQETQYFGPGTRLLVL.

A few counts support this clonotype. The V and J genes are TRBV7-9 and TRBJ2-4; TRBD1 is a possible D gene (6 bases). Germline CDR1 and CDR2: SEHNR and FQNEAQ (reference sequence). The V end was cut by 5 bases, the J end by 0 bases, with 17 bases between. CDR3 size: 17 residues. The CDR3 is CASSQSGQSLAKNIQYF. In DNA, the CDR3 is TGTGCCAGCAGCCAATCTGGACAGTCACTAGCCAAAAACATTCAGTACTTC.

This clonotype appeared a few times. The CDR3 nucleotides are TGCGCCAGCACAAGGACAGGGGACGATGAGCAGTTCTTC. Translation: CASTRTGDDEQFF. The genes are TRBV5-1 and TRBJ2-1; 9 bases align to TRBD1. CDR3 length: 13 amino acids. The ends lost 6 bases at V and 8 bases at J; junction bases unmatched: 6. CDR1 is SGHRS, CDR2 YFSETQ, per germline.

Notes on this clonotype: One base away lies a much larger clone, so this may be a sequencing read error. V and J are TRBV7-3 and TRBJ2-3, with D possibly matching TRBD2 (6 bases). The end of the DNA is better explained by TRBJ2-7, so the J call may be wrong. CDR1 and CDR2 from the germline V gene are SGHTA and FQGTGA. The CDR3 runs to 13 residues. Here the CDR3 reads CASSLRRRDEQYF. The CDR3, as DNA: TGTGCCAGCAGCTTACGAAGGCGGGATGAGCAGTACTTC.

This clonotype was seen at least ten times. The CDR3: CASSADGPTDTQYF. CDR3 nucleotides: TGCGCCAGCAGCGCGGACGGACCCACAGATACGCAGTATTTT. The V and J genes are TRBV5-1 and TRBJ2-3; D gene ambiguous. Germline-derived CDR1 and CDR2 are SGHRS and YFSETQ. The CDR3 is made up of 14 amino acids. The V and J ends lost 4 bases and 2 bases respectively, with 11 bases between them.

This clonotype was observed at least ten times. This chain links TRBV12-3 or TRBV12-4 with TRBJ2-1, with D unresolved. Trimming removed 8 bases from V and 5 bases from J, with 7 bases in between. CDR3 length: 11 amino acids. The CDR3 DNA sequence: TGTGCCAGCGGAATCAACAATGAGCAGTTCTTC. Its protein is CASGINNEQFF.

The rearrangement joins TRBV5-1 to TRBJ1-4; the match to TRBD1 covers 7 bases. Germline V gene lookup returns CDR1 SGHRS and CDR2 YFSETQ. The ends lost 5 bases at V and 7 bases at J; junction bases unmatched: 8. The CDR3 consists of 14 residues. This CDR3 reads CASSRTGVGEKLFF. The CDR3 DNA sequence: TGCGCCAGCAGTAGAACAGGGGTTGGTGAAAAACTGTTTTTT.

This clonotype was detected a few times. The chain recombines TRBV12-3 or TRBV12-4 with TRBJ1-2, with D possibly TRBD1 on 6 matching bases. The germline V and J ends were trimmed by 8 bases and 8 bases, with 18 bases remaining between them. The CDR3 length is 13 residues. CDR3 nucleotides: TGTGCCAGCCGAGGATGGGGGGCAGAGGGCTACACCTTC. This codes for CASRGWGAEGYTF.

This clonotype has a handful of counts. J is TRBJ1-1 and V is TRBV20-1, with D possibly TRBD1 on 5 matching bases. V lost 4 bases and J 2 bases, leaving 14 bases between the germline ends. The CDR3 contains 14 residues. Per germline, CDR1 DFQATT and CDR2 SNEGSKA (reference sequence). The CDR3 nucleotides read TGCAGTGCTAAAGACCTGACAGTTAACACTGAAGCTTTCTTT. Translating it yields CSAKDLTVNTEAFF.

This chain links TRBV20-1 with TRBJ2-7, with 7 bases matching TRBD2. The CDR3 contains 13 residues. J gave up 0 bases and V 7 bases, and 6 bases lay outside the gene matches. The germline gives CDR1 DFQATT, CDR2 SNEGSKA (reference sequence). As DNA, the CDR3 is TGCAGTGTGAGGCGGGAGAGCTCCTACGAGCAGTACTTC. It is translated as CSVRRESSYEQYF.

This clonotype came up many times. The chain joins TRBV9 to TRBJ2-3, with 7 bases matching TRBD2. CDR3 length: 16 residues. Trimming cost V 0 bases and J 5 bases; bases outside gene matches: 9. CDR1 and CDR2 (germline): SGDLS, YYNGEE. The CDR3 loop is CASSVAVLGGRDTQYF. CDR3 in DNA: TGTGCCAGCAGCGTAGCAGTGCTAGGCGGGAGAGATACGCAGTATTTT.

This clonotype was recorded many times. J is TRBJ2-7 and V is TRBV12-3 or TRBV12-4, with 7 bases matching TRBD2. V was pared by 6 bases and J by 4 bases, with 12 bases of the junction left unmatched. The CDR3 covers 15 residues. CDR3 sequence reads: CASSPLLREGYEQYF. The CDR3 bases are TGTGCCAGCAGCCCGCTATTGAGGGAGGGGTACGAGCAGTACTTC.

This clonotype was counted at least ten times. This sequence joins TRBV12-3 or TRBV12-4 and TRBJ2-1, with TRBD2 matching over 12 bases. The V segment lost 6 bases and the J segment 0 bases; nucleotides outside the gene matches: 12. This CDR3 has 19 amino acids. The CDR3 loop reads CASRAFRTSGKSSYNEQFF. In DNA form, the CDR3 reads TGTGCCAGCAGGGCATTTCGGACTAGCGGGAAGAGCTCCTACAATGAGCAGTTCTTC.

This clonotype was seen once. V usage is TRBV7-2 and J usage is TRBJ2-3, with D possibly being TRBD1 or TRBD2 (5 bases each). There are 13 residues in the CDR3. The V gene lost 5 bases and the J gene lost 6 bases, with 12 bases spanning the gap. The germline CDR1 and CDR2 sequences are SGHTA and FQGNSA. CDR3 amino acids: CASSPRGPDTQYF. CDR3 nucleotide sequence: TGTGCCAGCAGCCCTCGGGGCCCCGATACGCAGTATTTT.

Details on this clonotype: A much more abundant neighbour one base away suggests this may be a read error. J is TRBJ2-7 and V is TRBV7-2; 12 bases are a match to TRBD1. The trim removed 1 base at V and 2 bases at J, leaving 3 bases unmatched. The CDR3 extends over 16 amino acids. The V gene's germline CDR1 is SGHTA and CDR2 FQGNSA. CDR3 nucleotide sequence: TGTGCCAGCAGCTTAGGGGGGACAGGGGGCGCCTACGAGCAGTACTTC. This encodes CASSLGGTGGAYEQYF.